Below, 16 T cell receptor beta chains from the same sample are listed, as sequenced in a study of cytomegalovirus exposure and HLA in healthy donors. PCR was performed using 60 Vbeta and 13 Jbeta primers. The data were produced by immunoSEQ multiplex PCR, yet TCRdb's version contains in-frame clones alone and is incomplete. Of 95,000 to 150,000 clones in the sample, 80% are singletons; the top ten hold 7.5% to 9.5%. Sequencing input: PBMCs. The receptors were gathered from a female donor in good health and CMV-seropositive.

The chain has TRBV6-1 and TRBJ1-3; 7 bases agree with TRBD1. This CDR3 is 14 amino acids long. Germline loops: CDR1 MNHNS, CDR2 SASEGT. The ends lost 10 bases at V and 4 bases at J; junction bases unmatched: 10. DNA of the CDR3: TGTGCCACCAGGGCCGGGACAGCCGGAAACACCATATATTTT. Protein sequence: CATRAGTAGNTIYF.

This clone showed up just a few times. The V and J genes are TRBV7-8 and TRBJ1-2; 9 bases are a match to TRBD1. V was pared by 5 bases and J by 0 bases, with 10 bases of the junction left unmatched. This CDR3 spans 17 amino acids. Per germline, CDR1 SGHVS and CDR2 FQNEAQ. DNA of the CDR3: TGTGCCAGCAGCACAAGGGACAGGGAGTCACCTAACTATGGCTACACCTTC. This translates into CASSTRDRESPNYGYTF.

The V gene is TRBV7-8, the J gene TRBJ1-5; 7 bases match TRBD1. The CDR3 has 15 residues. V shed 3 bases and J 6 bases; nucleotides not matched to a gene: 8. CDR1 SGHVS and CDR2 FQNEAQ come from the germline V gene. Written as DNA, the CDR3 is TGTGCCAGCAGCTTTGGACAGGCCTGGGCTCAGCCCCAGCATTTT. This codes for CASSFGQAWAQPQHF.

This chain joins TRBV6-5 and TRBJ2-1, with 9 bases fitting TRBD2. This CDR3 is 14 amino acids long. V shed 4 bases, J shed 6 bases, and the junction held 4 bases outside the gene matches. Germline CDR1 reads MNHEY; CDR2 reads SVGAGI. The CDR3 region is CASSWPGLANEQFF. CDR3 DNA sequence: TGTGCCAGCAGTTGGCCGGGACTAGCCAATGAGCAGTTCTTC.

The chain couples TRBV7-9 to TRBJ1-1; 9 positions match TRBD1. This CDR3 contains 16 residues. Germline V lookup: CDR1 SEHNR, CDR2 FQNEAQ (reference sequence). The trim removed 5 bases at V and 5 bases at J, leaving 12 bases unmatched. Here the CDR3 DNA reads TGTGCCAGCAGCAAGCCTGGGGACAGGGTCTCTACTGAAGCTTTCTTT. This encodes CASSKPGDRVSTEAFF.

This clone was picked up a small number of times. Other DNA sequences of this sample code for an identical CDR3. V usage is TRBV6-1 and J usage is TRBJ1-3; D unresolved. Germline assignment: CDR1 MNHNS and CDR2 SASEGT. Trimming pared 6 bases from V and 1 base from J, leaving 4 bases between. The CDR3 consists of 12 residues. The CDR3 spells CASRASGNTIYF. CDR3 nucleotide sequence: TGTGCCAGCAGAGCTTCTGGAAACACCATATATTTT.

This clone occurred once. This sequence joins TRBV7-2 and TRBJ1-2; tentative D call: TRBD1 (5 bases). The CDR3 sequence is 16 residues long. CDR1 is SGHTA and CDR2 is FQGNSA in the germline V gene. V was clipped by 1 base and J by 6 bases, with 18 bases between them. The CDR3 sequence is CASSLGTQGMRNGYTF. CDR3 DNA: TGTGCCAGCAGCTTAGGTACCCAGGGAATGAGGAATGGCTACACCTTC.

The chain uses TRBV2 and TRBJ2-7, with D possibly being TRBD1 (6 bases). V was clipped by 4 bases and J by 2 bases, with 9 bases between them. The germline V gene encodes CDR1 SNHLY and CDR2 FYNNEI. This CDR3 contains 13 residues. CDR3 nucleotides: TGTGCCAGCAGTGGGACAGCGACCTACGAGCAGTACTTC. Translated, it gives CASSGTATYEQYF.

The genes are TRBV7-9 and TRBJ1-4; 10 bases align to TRBD1. The trim removed 8 bases at V and 8 bases at J, leaving 8 bases unmatched. CDR1 and CDR2 (germline): SEHNR, FQNEAQ (reference sequence). This CDR3 spans 14 amino acids. The CDR3 DNA reads as TGTGCCAGCTTACGACAGGGGGCAGGGGAAAAACTGTTTTTT. Translating it yields CASLRQGAGEKLFF.

For the CDR3, the DNA is TGTGCCAGCAGCTTAGACTCGGGGAGGGGAAATCAGCCCCAGCATTTT. Its translation: CASSLDSGRGNQPQHF. The chain links TRBV7-9 to TRBJ1-5, with a tentative D call TRBD1 (5 bases). The germline V gene encodes CDR1 SEHNR and CDR2 FQNEAQ (reference sequence). This CDR3 spans 16 amino acids. Trimming cost V 1 base and J 4 bases, with 14 bases left between them.

V usage is TRBV6-5 and J usage is TRBJ1-6; tentatively, D is TRBD1 (5 bases). CDR3 length: 16 amino acids. Germline values: CDR1 MNHEY, CDR2 SVGAGI. Trimming removed 0 bases from V and 7 bases from J, with 13 bases in between. The CDR3 protein is CASSYSTGQVNSPLHF. CDR3 coding DNA: TGTGCCAGCAGTTACTCGACCGGACAAGTCAATTCACCCCTCCACTTT.

The chain uses TRBV11-2 and TRBJ2-5, with D possibly TRBD2 on 5 matching bases. The CDR3 is 15 amino acids. With 2 bases removed from V and 1 base from J, the gap between germline ends came to 11 bases. Germline CDR1 and CDR2: SGHAT and FQNNGV. In DNA, the CDR3 is TGTGCCAGCAGCTTATACGACGGACTCCAAGAGACCCAGTACTTC. This sequence encodes CASSLYDGLQETQYF.

The chain combines TRBV2 with TRBJ2-2, with TRBD1 as a possible D gene (6 bases). Trimming pared 6 bases from V and 7 bases from J, leaving 18 bases between. Germline V gene data show CDR1 as SNHLY and CDR2 as FYNNEI. The CDR3 runs to 15 residues. The CDR3 loop is CASRGLQGRSGELFF. The CDR3 region has the DNA TGTGCCAGCAGAGGTTTACAGGGAAGGAGCGGGGAGCTGTTTTTT. The variable domain in full, completed from reference TRBV2 and TRBJ2-2, reads EPEVTQTPSHQVTQMGQEVILRCVPISNHLYFYWYRQILGQKVEFLVSFYNNEISEKSEIFDDQFSVERPDGSNFTLKIRSTKLEDSAMYFCASRGLQGRSGELFFGEGSRLTVL.

This clone was picked up one time. V and J are TRBV6-5 and TRBJ2-5, with 7 bases aligning to TRBD2. Looked up from germline, CDR1 is MNHEY and CDR2 is SVGAGI. V lost 1 base to trimming and J lost 5 bases; unmatched junction nucleotides: 7. CDR3 size: 15 residues. The CDR3 DNA is TGTGCCAGCAGTTACTTGTCTGGACTAGGGGAGACCCAGTACTTC. It specifies CASSYLSGLGETQYF.

This clone was recorded a few times. The chain uses TRBV5-4 and TRBJ2-1, with 9 positions matching TRBD1. The CDR3 sequence is 15 residues long. V was pared by 4 bases and J by 1 base, with 3 bases of the junction left unmatched. Germline CDR1 and CDR2: SGHNT and YYREEE (reference sequence). This CDR3 reads CASSPGTGSYNEQFF. For the CDR3, the DNA is TGTGCCAGCAGCCCCGGGACAGGGTCCTACAATGAGCAGTTCTTC. Combining the CDR3 with reference TRBV5-4 and TRBJ2-1 gives the whole variable domain ETGVTQSPTHLIKTRGQQVTLRCSSQSGHNTVSWYQQALGQGPQFIFQYYREEENGRGNFPPRFSGLQFPNYSSELNVNALELDDSALYLCASSPGTGSYNEQFFGPGTRLTVL.

The chain is built from TRBV7-2 and TRBJ1-2; possibly TRBD1 for D (5 bases). CDR1 SGHTA and CDR2 FQGNSA come from the germline V gene. CDR3 length: 13 residues. V lost 4 bases, J lost 8 bases, and 14 bases lay in between. CDR3 sequence: CASSYSRDRGYTF. Here the CDR3 DNA reads TGTGCCAGCAGCTACTCCAGGGATAGGGGCTACACCTTC.